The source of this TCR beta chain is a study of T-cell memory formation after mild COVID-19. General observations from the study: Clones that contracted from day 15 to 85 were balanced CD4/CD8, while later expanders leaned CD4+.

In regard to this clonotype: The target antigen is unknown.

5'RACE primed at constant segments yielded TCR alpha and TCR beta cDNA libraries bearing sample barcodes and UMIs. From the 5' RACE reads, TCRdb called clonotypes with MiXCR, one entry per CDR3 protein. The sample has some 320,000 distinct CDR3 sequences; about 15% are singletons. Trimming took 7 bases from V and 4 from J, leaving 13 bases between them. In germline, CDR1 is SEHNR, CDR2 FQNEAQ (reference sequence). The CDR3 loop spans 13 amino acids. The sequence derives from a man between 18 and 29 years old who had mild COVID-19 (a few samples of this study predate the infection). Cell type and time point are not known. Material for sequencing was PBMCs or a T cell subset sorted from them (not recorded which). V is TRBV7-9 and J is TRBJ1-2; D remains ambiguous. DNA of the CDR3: TGTGCCAGCACCCCACTCCTGGGCTATGGCTACACCTTC. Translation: CASTPLLGYGYTF.